Listed below are T cell receptor beta chains from one sample, sequenced in a study of shared clonotypes between healthy human individuals. Generated by immunoSEQ multiplex PCR, the TCRdb table keeps only in-frame clones and is missing some. The sample has about 490,000 clones; 81% are singletons. The sample consisted of PBMCs. These receptors all come from a woman in her thirties or forties in good health. Some clones in this sample may be carry-over from other donors' samples. Both conserved end residues are part of each CDR3. Each record gives: CDR3 protein, V gene, clone size, CDR3 length. Clone size is not always given. Where it is, it says once, few, many or a class for expanded clones.

CDR3aa: CASTRFQQTDTQYF; v_gene: TRBV28; abundance: once; len: 14
CDR3aa: CASSSTGGGNRQYF; v_gene: TRBV7-6; abundance: -; len: 14
CDR3aa: CASSPNRVGYTF; v_gene: TRBV28; abundance: -; len: 12
CDR3aa: CSVDGGGLYSEQYF; v_gene: TRBV29-1; abundance: -; len: 14
CDR3aa: CASTLRGGLAQYF; v_gene: TRBV6-1; abundance: -; len: 13
CDR3aa: CSVGEGANEAFF; v_gene: TRBV29-1; abundance: -; len: 12
CDR3aa: CASSIRTGGSYEQYF; v_gene: TRBV19; abundance: once; len: 15
CDR3aa: CASSVGLAGADEQFF; v_gene: TRBV7-3; abundance: -; len: 15
CDR3aa: CASSIPTGGPAFGELFF; v_gene: TRBV5-1; abundance: -; len: 17
CDR3aa: CASRTSGINEQYF; v_gene: TRBV6-1; abundance: -; len: 13
CDR3aa: CASARAADTQYF; v_gene: TRBV7-9; abundance: -; len: 12
CDR3aa: CASGGWYPYEQYF; v_gene: TRBV9; abundance: few; len: 13
CDR3aa: CACQTGMDTEAFF; v_gene: TRBV30; abundance: -; len: 13
CDR3aa: CASSSRGPYYEQYF; v_gene: TRBV6-5; abundance: -; len: 14
CDR3aa: CASSFGTNTGELFF; v_gene: TRBV27; abundance: -; len: 14
CDR3aa: CASRGTGFFGTGELFF; v_gene: TRBV19; abundance: -; len: 16
CDR3aa: CAIRGRFKGHQPQHF; v_gene: TRBV27; abundance: once; len: 15
CDR3aa: CASSLRLGTSSSYEQYF; v_gene: TRBV27; abundance: -; len: 17
CDR3aa: CAWSGGRDFDEQYF; v_gene: TRBV30; abundance: -; len: 14
CDR3aa: CASSAQPGGVENYGYTF; v_gene: TRBV9; abundance: -; len: 17
CDR3aa: CASSLGHGNEQFF; v_gene: TRBV27; abundance: -; len: 13
CDR3aa: CAWSVVLFAEQYF; v_gene: TRBV30; abundance: -; len: 13
CDR3aa: CASSLLGRLQETQYF; v_gene: TRBV27; abundance: -; len: 15
CDR3aa: CASSRLAGGLRDEQFF; v_gene: TRBV27; abundance: few; len: 16
CDR3aa: CASSQEVRANYGYTF; v_gene: TRBV4-2; abundance: -; len: 15
CDR3aa: CAWRDRARNNQPQHF; v_gene: TRBV30; abundance: -; len: 15
CDR3aa: CASSPDSGRRGEQFF; v_gene: TRBV7-2; abundance: -; len: 15
CDR3aa: CASTSRGDNTDTQYF; v_gene: TRBV5-4; abundance: -; len: 15
CDR3aa: CASSEGSSRAAELLFF; v_gene: TRBV2; abundance: -; len: 16
CDR3aa: CASGVRQGPYEQYF; v_gene: TRBV27; abundance: few; len: 14
CDR3aa: CASTKGESYEQYF; v_gene: TRBV6-1; abundance: many; len: 13
CDR3aa: CASSLGLTREGSDTQYF; v_gene: TRBV11-3; abundance: -; len: 17
CDR3aa: CASSLSTGRYEQYF; v_gene: TRBV27; abundance: -; len: 14
CDR3aa: CASSLEDRGYGYTF; v_gene: TRBV5-6; abundance: -; len: 14
CDR3aa: CASSQAGTDNEQFF; v_gene: TRBV4-1; abundance: -; len: 14
CDR3aa: CASSLQASTGTGELFF; v_gene: TRBV7-3; abundance: -; len: 16
CDR3aa: CASSLGGRNEQFF; v_gene: TRBV7-2; abundance: -; len: 13
CDR3aa: CASGGTGRNQPQHF; v_gene: TRBV10-2; abundance: -; len: 14
CDR3aa: CASSSVFRGLAKNIQYF; v_gene: TRBV5-1; abundance: -; len: 17
CDR3aa: CASSWPTYEQYF; v_gene: TRBV2; abundance: -; len: 12
CDR3aa: CASRMTAYSSYEQYF; v_gene: TRBV6-1; abundance: -; len: 15
CDR3aa: CASSFSGRQGNTGELFF; v_gene: TRBV11-2; abundance: -; len: 17
CDR3aa: CASSPGSSYNEQFF; v_gene: TRBV7-6; abundance: -; len: 14
CDR3aa: CASRSGRNSYEQYF; v_gene: TRBV2; abundance: -; len: 14
CDR3aa: CASSRDGEQFF; v_gene: TRBV7-2; abundance: many; len: 11
CDR3aa: CSVGQGASYEQYF; v_gene: TRBV29-1; abundance: -; len: 13